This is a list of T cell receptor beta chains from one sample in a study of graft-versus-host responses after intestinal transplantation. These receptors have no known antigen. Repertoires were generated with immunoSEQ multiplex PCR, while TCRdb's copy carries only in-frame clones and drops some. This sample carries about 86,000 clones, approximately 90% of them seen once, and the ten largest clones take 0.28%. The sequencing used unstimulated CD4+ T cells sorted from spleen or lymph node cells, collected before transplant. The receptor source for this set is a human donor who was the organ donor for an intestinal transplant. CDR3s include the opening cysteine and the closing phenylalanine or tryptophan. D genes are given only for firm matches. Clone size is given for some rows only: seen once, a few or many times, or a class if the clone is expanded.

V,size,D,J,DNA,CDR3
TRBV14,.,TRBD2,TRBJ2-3,TGTGCCAGCAGCCAAAATCGGGCTAGCGGGGGTATAGATACGCAGTATTTT,CASSQNRASGGIDTQYF
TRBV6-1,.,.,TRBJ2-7,TGTGCCAGCAGTGAAGGGCCCGGGAATCCCTACGAGCAGTACTTC,CASSEGPGNPYEQYF
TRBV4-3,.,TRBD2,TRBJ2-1,TGCGCCAGCAGCCAAGGGGGGACTAGCGGGAGTCAAGCGGATGAGCAGTTCTTC,CASSQGGTSGSQADEQFF
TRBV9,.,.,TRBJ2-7,TGTGCCAGCAGCCCCCTCGGCAGGCCCTACGAGCAGTACTTC,CASSPLGRPYEQYF
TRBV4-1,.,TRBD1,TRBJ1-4,TGCGCCAGCCAGGGGGCGGCTGAAAAACTGTTTTTT,CASQGAAEKLFF
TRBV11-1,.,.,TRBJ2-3,TGTGCCAGCAGCGCTCGGACTGTGGATACGCAGTATTTT,CASSARTVDTQYF
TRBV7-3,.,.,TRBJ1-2,TGTGCCAGCAGCTTAATTAGTGGAGGGGCTCTTAACTATGGCTACACCTTC,CASSLISGGALNYGYTF
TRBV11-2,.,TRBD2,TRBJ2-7,TGTGCCAGCAGCTTAGATGGGCTAGCGGGCCTCGAGCAGTACTTC,CASSLDGLAGLEQYF
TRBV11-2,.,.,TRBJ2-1,TGTGCCAGCAGCTTAGCGGGCAATGAGCAGTTCTTC,CASSLAGNEQFF
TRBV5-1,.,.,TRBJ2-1,TGCGCCAGCAGCTTGGGTCAGGGGACCCTAGATGAGCAGTTCTTC,CASSLGQGTLDEQFF
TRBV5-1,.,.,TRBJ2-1,TGCGCCAGCCACTTTTTAAGAAATGAGCAGTTCTTC,CASHFLRNEQFF
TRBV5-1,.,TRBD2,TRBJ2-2,TGCGCCAGCAGCTGGGGACTAGCGGGGGACACCGGGGAGCTGTTTTTT,CASSWGLAGDTGELFF
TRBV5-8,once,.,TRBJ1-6,TGTGCCGTTCGGCGGTCCTATAATTCACCCCTCCACTTT,CAVRRSYNSPLHF
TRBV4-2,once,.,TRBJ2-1,TGTGCCAGCAGCCAAGATCTTGGTAGCAGCAATGAGCAGTTCTTC,CASSQDLGSSNEQFF
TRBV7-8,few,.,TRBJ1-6,TGTGCCAGCAGCTTCGACATACTTAATTCACCCCTCCACTTT,CASSFDILNSPLHF
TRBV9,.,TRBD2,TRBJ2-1,TGTGCCAGCAGCGGGACTAGCGGGGGGGCCAATGAGCAGTTCTTC,CASSGTSGGANEQFF
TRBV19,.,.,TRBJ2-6,.,CASSIWGTGANVPTF
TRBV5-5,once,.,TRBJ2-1,TGTGCCAGCACGACCGTAGGGACCAGAGCGGGTGAGCAGTTCTTC,CASTTVGTRAGEQFF
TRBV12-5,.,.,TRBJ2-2,TGTGCTAGTGGTTTGGTAAACGATCGGTCGGGGAAGGTCGGGGAGCTGTTTTTT,CASGLVNDRSGKVGELFF
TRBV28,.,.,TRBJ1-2,TGTGCCAGCAGTCCGTCGCGGGGTTTCTATGGCTACACCTTC,CASSPSRGFYGYTF
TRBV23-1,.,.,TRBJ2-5,TGCGCCAGCAGTCAGCCCGCTTCTAGCTACGAGACCCAGTACTTC,CASSQPASSYETQYF
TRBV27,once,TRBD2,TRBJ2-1,TGTGCCAGCAGTTTCTCGGTAATGGCGGGAGCGTCCTACAATGAGCAGTTCTTC,CASSFSVMAGASYNEQFF
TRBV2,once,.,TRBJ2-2,TGTGCCAGCAGTGAAGCCCCAATGAGGGAAAGCACCGGGGAGCTGTTTTTT,CASSEAPMRESTGELFF
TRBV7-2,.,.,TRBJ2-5,TGTGCCAGCAGCTTAAAAGGTCGAGGGTCGGAGACCCAGTACTTC,CASSLKGRGSETQYF
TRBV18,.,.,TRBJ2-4,TGTGCCAGCTCACCACCATCCAGGGGAAACAAAAACATTCAGTACTTC,CASSPPSRGNKNIQYF
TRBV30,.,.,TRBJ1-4,TGTGCCTGGAGTGTACCGGCGGGGTACGGGGAAAAACTGTTTTTT,CAWSVPAGYGEKLFF
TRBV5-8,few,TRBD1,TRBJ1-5,TGTGCCAGCAGCTCGGACAGGGCGTGGGTGGACCAGCCCCAGCATTTT,CASSSDRAWVDQPQHF
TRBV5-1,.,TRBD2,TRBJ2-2,TGCGCCAGCAGCTTCTCTAGCGGGGGCGGGGAGCTGTTTTTT,CASSFSSGGGELFF